This T cell receptor beta chain was captured by sequencing in a study of T cell responses to AZD1222 COVID-19 vaccine. Germline V gives CDR1 MNHEY, CDR2 SVGAGI. The length of the CDR3 is 15 residues. V was clipped by 2 bases and J by 5 bases; unmatched bases: 6. Clones were sequenced by immunoSEQ multiplex PCR, and TCRdb holds only the in-frame ones, with some missing. The data show some 150,000 clones, 88% seen once. Study-wide results and limits: Reportedly, nearly half the spike-specific TCRs target unmutated variant regions.

About this clone itself: Its antigen is unknown.

The sample in question was peripheral blood, obtained on day 0 of MenACWY control vaccination. The rearrangement joins TRBV6-5 to TRBJ1-2; TRBD1 agrees at 9 bases. The clonotype was recovered from an adult in good health. The chain's CDR3 is CASSYGTGLGYGYTF. In DNA, the CDR3 is TGTGCCAGCAGTTACGGGACAGGGCTGGGGTATGGCTACACCTTC.